One T cell receptor (beta chain) is described in this entry. Its matching antigen is unknown. This entry comes from a study of T cell clones after liver transplantation. Trimming took off 3 bases at V and 3 bases at J, with 14 bases between the two ends. The CDR3 runs to 15 residues. CDR1 LNHDA and CDR2 SQIVND come from the germline V gene (reference sequence). Produced via immunoSEQ multiplex PCR; TCRdb's table is partial and in-frame only. The sample consists of tens of thousands of clones, about two thirds of them appearing once. General study findings and limits: The donor-reactive repertoire was only partly measurable in two subjects, lacking donor cells. These preliminary findings come from unstandardized post-transplant sampling times.

The sequence was collected from a human patient who received a liver transplant. Some T cells may possibly be graft donor cells. V is TRBV19 and J is TRBJ1-2, with a tentative D call TRBD1 (6 bases). The material was CD4+ T cells from blood, obtained at the approximately 16-month timepoint. The CDR3 sequence is CASSIGQGSHYGYTF. In nucleotides, the CDR3 is TGTGCCAGTAGTATCGGGCAGGGGAGTCACTATGGCTACACCTTC.